One TCR beta chain is described in this entry. This CDR3 contains 13 residues. V was cut by 3 bases and J by 8 bases, with 13 bases left in between. This sample is part of a study of blood T cells in healthy people across ages. It was with a sample-barcoded 5' primer and a J-beta primer mix that a second PCR of about 6 to 12 cycles was run. TCRdb recomputed calls from the 5' RACE reads with MiXCR, one row per CDR3 protein. The profile shows 1.5 million to 2 million distinct CDR3 sequences, around 42% of them singletons. The sequence derives from a human donor in good health. The sequencing sample was made of blood. The chain couples TRBV12-3 or TRBV12-4 to TRBJ1-2; D gene ambiguous. This CDR3 is CASSFKAGGGYTF. As DNA, the CDR3 is TGTGCCAGCAGTTTCAAGGCCGGCGGGGGCTACACCTTC.